These T cell receptor beta chains were read from a single sample in a study of blood T cell repertoires in COVID-19. Generated by immunoSEQ multiplex PCR, the TCRdb table keeps only in-frame clones and is missing some. The top ten hold more than 4% of the sample, which has about 280,000 clones, roughly 80% seen once. Sequenced sample: PBMCs or T cells enriched from blood (not recorded which). Every receptor here comes from a man aged 35 to 55 who had been exposed to COVID-19. Each CDR3 is given with its conserved first and last residue. Fields, in order: clone size, D gene, J gene, CDR3 length, V gene, CDR3 protein, CDR3 DNA. A D gene is named only where the DNA matches it firmly. Part of the rows lack a size; the others show once, few, many or a class for expanded clones.

>-|TRBD1|TRBJ1-5|15|TRBV18
CASSFTGQYNQPQHF
TGTGCCAGCTCATTTACGGGACAGTACAATCAGCCCCAGCATTTT
>-|-|TRBJ1-4|10|TRBV7-9
CAAGDEKLFF
TGTGCCGCAGGGGATGAAAAACTGTTTTTT
>-|-|TRBJ1-3|14|TRBV19
CASSTLPPGNTIYF
TGTGCCAGTAGTACACTCCCGCCAGGAAACACCATATATTTT
>-|TRBD2|TRBJ2-1|15|TRBV7-9
CASSLVRLAGNEQFF
TGTGCCAGCAGCTTAGTCAGACTAGCGGGCAATGAGCAGTTCTTC
>-|TRBD1|TRBJ1-2|14|TRBV18
CASSVTTGNYGYTF
TGTGCCAGCTCCGTAACGACAGGGAACTATGGCTACACCTTC
>-|TRBD2|TRBJ2-7|17|TRBV3-1/TRBV3-2
CASSQVSPQAGGHEQYF
TGTGCCAGCAGCCAAGTAAGCCCACAAGCGGGAGGCCACGAGCAGTACTTC
>-|-|TRBJ1-1|12|TRBV29-1
CSVDNRGTEAFF
TGCAGCGTGGACAATCGCGGCACTGAAGCTTTCTTT
>-|TRBD2|TRBJ2-1|16|TRBV20-1
CSASFLLAGGYHEQFF
TGCAGTGCTAGTTTCCTCCTAGCGGGAGGTTACCATGAGCAGTTCTTC
>few|TRBD2|TRBJ2-7|13|TRBV10-1
CASSERQLAGVYF
TGCGCCAGCAGTGAGCGTCAGCTAGCGGGAGTGTACTTC
>few|-|TRBJ1-2|13|TRBV10-3
CAISEPGSGGYTF
TGTGCCATCAGTGAGCCCGGGAGCGGTGGCTACACCTTC
>-|-|TRBJ2-7|13|TRBV6-5
CASSYRGSYEQYF
TGTGCCAGCAGTTACAGGGGTTCCTACGAGCAGTACTTC
>-|-|TRBJ2-1|15|TRBV27
CASSLREKGYNEQFF
TGTGCCAGCAGTTTACGGGAAAAGGGATACAATGAGCAGTTCTTC
>few|TRBD2|TRBJ2-1|16|TRBV11-2
CASSLRGDSSYNEQFF
TGTGCCAGCAGCTTACGGGGGGATAGCTCCTACAATGAGCAGTTCTTC
>-|TRBD2|TRBJ2-7|15|TRBV4-1
CASSQDGTSADEQYF
TGCGCCAGCAGCCAAGATGGGACTAGCGCCGACGAGCAGTACTTC
>few|-|TRBJ1-2|15|TRBV6-5
CASSYGAGRHYGYTF
TGTGCCAGCAGTTACGGGGCGGGGAGGCACTATGGCTACACCTTC
>-|-|TRBJ2-5|14|TRBV5-6
CASSLPDARGAQYF
TGTGCCAGCAGCTTACCGGATGCCCGCGGGGCCCAGTACTTC